The text below deals with one T cell receptor beta chain. Its antigen is currently unknown. This specimen belongs to a study of cytomegalovirus exposure and HLA in healthy donors. Study-wide findings and caveats: In vitro data verified a few CMV-associated chains as specific for CMV antigens. The study labeled fewer than 200 TCR beta chains cytomegalovirus-associated.

Germline V gene sequence: CDR1 MGHRA, CDR2 YSYEKL. CDR3 length equals 16 residues. The junction had 11 bases not matched to a gene; V was cut back by 4 bases and J by 6 bases. Produced via immunoSEQ multiplex PCR; TCRdb's table is partial and in-frame only. The table has approximately 190,000 clones, 80% to 90% seen once. The V gene is TRBV4-1, the J gene TRBJ2-1; TRBD2 aligns across 8 bases. The receptor was derived from a woman younger than 45 in good health and CMV-seropositive. The sample was PBMCs. CDR3 DNA sequence: TGCGCCAGCAGCCTACCAAGCGGGAGTGCCGTCAATGAGCAGTTCTTC. Its translation: CASSLPSGSAVNEQFF.